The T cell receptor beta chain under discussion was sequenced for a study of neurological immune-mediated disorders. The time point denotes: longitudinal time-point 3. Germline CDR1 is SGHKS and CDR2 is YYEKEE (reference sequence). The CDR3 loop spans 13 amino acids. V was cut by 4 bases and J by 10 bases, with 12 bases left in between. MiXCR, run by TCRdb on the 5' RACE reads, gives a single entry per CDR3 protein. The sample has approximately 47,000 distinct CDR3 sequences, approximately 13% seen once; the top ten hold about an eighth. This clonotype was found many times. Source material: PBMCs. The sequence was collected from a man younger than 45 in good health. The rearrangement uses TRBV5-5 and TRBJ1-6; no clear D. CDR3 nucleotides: TGTGCCAGCAGCGTGGTCGCCGGATCACCCCTCCACTTT. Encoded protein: CASSVVAGSPLHF. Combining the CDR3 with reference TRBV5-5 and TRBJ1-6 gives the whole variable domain DAGVTQSPTHLIKTRGQQVTLRCSPISGHKSVSWYQQVLGQGPQFIFQYYEKEERGRGNFPDRFSARQFPNYSSELNVNALLLGDSALYLCASSVVAGSPLHFGNGTRLTVT.